Each of the 10 T cell receptor beta chains below was sequenced from the same sample in a study of blood T cells in healthy people across ages (dated by TCRdb to the mid-2010s). Receptor libraries were prepared by 5' RACE. Sequencing instrument: Illumina HiSeq 2500. A second about 7 to 11 cycle PCR used a sample-barcoded 5' primer and a J-beta primer mix. TCRdb trimmed the raw reads at Q25, called clones with MiXCR and kept productive beta chains. Entries that share a CDR3 protein sequence are merged under the most common genes and DNA. In this sample the table shows under 2 million distinct CDR3 sequences, approximately 32% of which occur a single time. Around 11% of the sample goes to the ten largest clones. Sequenced material: blood. These receptors came from a young woman in good health.

This clonotype came up a few times. This chain uses TRBV7-2 with TRBJ2-3; D gene uncertain. The CDR3 consists of 18 residues. Trimming removed 1 base at V and 0 bases at J, with 17 bases between. Germline CDR1 SGHTA, CDR2 FQGNSA. Here the CDR3 DNA reads TGTGCCAGCAGCTTAGTCGGGTCGCATGTCACTAGCACAGATACGCAGTATTTT. This translates into CASSLVGSHVTSTDTQYF.

This clonotype turned up a few times. This chain links TRBV3-1 with TRBJ2-5, with 9 bases matching TRBD2. After removal of 0 bases from V and 10 bases from J, the junction contained 3 bases not matched to a gene. Germline loops: CDR1 LGHDT, CDR2 YNNKEL (reference sequence). The length of the CDR3 is 13 residues. CDR3 DNA: TGTGCCAGCAGCCAAGATTCGACTAGCGGCCAGTACTTC. As protein: CASSQDSTSGQYF.

The rearrangement uses TRBV5-1 and TRBJ2-6, with 8 bases fitting TRBD1. Germline V gene sequence: CDR1 SGHRS, CDR2 YFSETQ. The CDR3 consists of 17 residues. Unmatched junction bases numbered 5, after V lost 2 bases and J lost 1 base. CDR3 in DNA: TGCGCCAGCAGCTTATGGGACAGGCATTCTGGGGCCAACGTCCTGACTTTC. Encoded protein: CASSLWDRHSGANVLTF.

CDR3 sequence reads: CATSDDTGLAGGNEQFF. The DNA for the CDR3 is TGTGCCACCAGTGATGACACGGGACTAGCGGGGGGGAATGAGCAGTTCTTC. The V call is TRBV24-1, the J call TRBJ2-1, with 16 bases fitting TRBD2. J gave up 7 bases and V 3 bases, and 5 bases lay outside the gene matches. Germline assignment: CDR1 KGHDR and CDR2 SFDVKD. This CDR3 is 17 amino acids long.

To note about this clonotype: At one of its ends the junction is not consistent with the germline gene, which may arise from a read error. This chain uses TRBV20-1 with TRBJ2-7; D unclear. Germline lookup yields CDR1 DFQATT and CDR2 SNEGSKA (reference sequence). This CDR3 region has 14 residues. CDR3 loop: CGARWATDSYEQYF. The CDR3 DNA reads as TGCGGTGCTAGGTGGGCCACCGACTCCTACGAGCAGTACTTC.

This clonotype has more than one count but fewer than ten. The chain links TRBV11-2 to TRBJ2-5; the match to TRBD2 covers 7 bases. The germline V gene has CDR1 SGHAT and CDR2 FQNNGV. This CDR3 is 14 amino acids long. The V gene end was trimmed by 5 bases and the J gene end by 5 bases; junction bases not matched to a gene: 8. The chain's CDR3 is CASSPWGGWETQYF. The CDR3 coding sequence is TGTGCCAGCAGCCCGTGGGGGGGTTGGGAGACCCAGTACTTC. Looking up the rest from reference TRBV11-2 and TRBJ2-5 gives the full variable domain: EAGVAQSPRYKIIEKRQSVAFWCNPISGHATLYWYQQILGQGPKLLIQFQNNGVVDDSQLPKDRFSAERLKGVDSTLKIQPAKLEDSAVYLCASSPWGGWETQYFGPGTRLLVL.

This clonotype occurred a few times. The chain joins TRBV28 to TRBJ2-1, with TRBD1 as a possible D gene (6 bases). CDR3 length: 14 amino acids. Per the germline V gene, CDR1 is MDHEN and CDR2 is SYDVKM. Trimming took off 7 bases at V and 6 bases at J, with 16 bases between the two ends. CDR3 residues: CASTLKQGSNEQFF. For the CDR3, the DNA is TGTGCCAGCACCCTAAAACAGGGCTCCAATGAGCAGTTCTTC.

V is TRBV4-1 and J is TRBJ2-1, with no clear D. V gave up 3 bases and J gave up 0 bases, with 9 bases separating them. The CDR3 is 15 residues long. CDR1 and CDR2 (germline): MGHRA, YSYEKL. The CDR3 region is CASSQTSSSYNEQFF. CDR3 in DNA: TGCGCCAGCAGCCAGACCTCCTCCTCCTACAATGAGCAGTTCTTC.

The J gene is TRBJ2-1, the V gene TRBV7-6, with D perhaps matching TRBD1 (5 bases). The CDR3 spans 18 residues. With 3 bases removed from V and 8 bases from J, the gap between germline ends came to 26 bases. Germline V gene sequence: CDR1 SGHVS, CDR2 FNYEAQ. For the CDR3, the DNA is TGTGCCAGCAGCTTCGCCTCCGAGAAGACAGTAACCGAGGATGAGCAGTTCTTC. It encodes CASSFASEKTVTEDEQFF.

This clonotype was found a few times. The J gene is TRBJ1-1, the V gene TRBV2, with TRBD1 matching 7 bases. The V gene's germline CDR1 is SNHLY and CDR2 FYNNEI. CDR3 length: 15 residues. The ends lost 4 bases at V and 6 bases at J; junction bases unmatched: 11. CDR3 residues: CASSANRDRTSEAFF. CDR3 nucleotides: TGTGCCAGCAGTGCAAACCGGGACAGAACGTCTGAAGCTTTCTTT.